The clone carrying this TCR beta chain was detected once. The data originate from a study of blood T cell repertoires in COVID-19. This CDR3 is 17 amino acids long. V lost 0 bases to trimming and J lost 0 bases, with 15 bases between them. Germline assignment: CDR1 SGDLS and CDR2 YYNGEE. Assay used: immunoSEQ multiplex PCR; TCRdb lists only in-frame clones, some missing. The sample has some 700,000 clones, 75% to 90% seen once; the top ten hold under 0.3%. This sequence was found in a woman aged 18-35 years with acute or convalescent COVID-19. J is TRBJ1-2 and V is TRBV9, with D possibly TRBD1 on 6 matching bases. What was sequenced was peripheral blood. CDR3 sequence: CASSVDGGTGSNYGYTF. The CDR3 DNA is TGTGCCAGCAGCGTAGATGGGGGCACGGGTTCTAACTATGGCTACACCTTC.